Below, 19 T cell receptor beta chains from the same sample are listed, as sequenced in a study of response to subunit inactivated influenza vaccine. TCRdb analysed the RT-PCR reads with MiXCR anew, one entry per CDR3 protein. Of just over 300,000 distinct CDR3 sequences detected, approximately 23% appear once; the ten largest clones hold over 9%. The input for sequencing was PBMCs from blood, taken less than 22 months after vaccination. Receptors originate from a man between 50 and 75 years old who received an inactivated influenza vaccine.

The CDR3 loop reads CASSFHPGPGMEYF. In DNA form, the CDR3 reads TGTGCCAGCAGCTTCCATCCCGGACCCGGGATGGAGTATTTT. The rearrangement uses TRBV7-2 and TRBJ2-3; a weak D match, TRBD2 (5 bases). The CDR3 runs to 14 residues. Germline V gene sequence: CDR1 SGHTA, CDR2 FQGNSA. V lost 3 bases and J 13 bases, leaving 20 bases between the germline ends. The full variable domain, with the rest looked up from reference TRBV7-2 and TRBJ2-3, is GAGVSQSPSNKVTEKGKDVELRCDPISGHTALYWYRQSLGQGLEFLIYFQGNSAPDKSGLPSDRFSAERTGGSVSTLTIQRTQQEDSAVYLCASSFHPGPGMEYFGPGTRLTVL.

This sequence joins TRBV20-1 and TRBJ1-5, with a tentative D call TRBD1 (5 bases). The CDR3 consists of 12 residues. V lost 7 bases, J lost 4 bases, and 11 bases lay in between. Germline CDR1 is DFQATT and CDR2 is SNEGSKA (reference sequence). In DNA, the CDR3 is TGCAGTGTAATCGGGGCTAATCAGCCCCAGCATTTT. Residues: CSVIGANQPQHF.

The chain's CDR3 is CASSYGGSSYNEQFF. Written as DNA, the CDR3 is TGTGCCAGCAGTTACGGAGGGAGCTCCTACAATGAGCAGTTCTTC. The chain joins TRBV6-2 or TRBV6-3 to TRBJ2-1; D is possibly TRBD2 (6 bases). Germline V gene sequence: CDR1 MNHEY, CDR2 SVGEGT. Trimming stripped 2 bases from V and 0 bases from J, with 8 bases between. This CDR3 has 15 residues.

Turning to this clonotype: This may be a read error, as it is one base from a much larger clone. The chain carries TRBV20-1 and TRBJ1-6, with TRBD1 identical over 7 bases. Germline V gene data show CDR1 as DFQATT and CDR2 as SNEGSKA (reference sequence). The CDR3 consists of 14 residues. The CDR3 sequence: CSAKQGNRNSPLQF. The CDR3 nucleotides are TGCAGTGCTAAACAGGGGAACAGAAATTCACCCCTCCAATTT.

This clonotype occurred a few times. The chain couples TRBV18 to TRBJ2-7; TRBD1 matches at 11 bases. Looked up from germline, CDR1 is KGHSH and CDR2 is LQKENI. With V trimmed by 4 bases and J by 3 bases, 5 bases remained unmatched. The CDR3 is made up of 15 amino acids. The DNA of the CDR3 is TGTGCCAGCTCACTCTCCGGGACAGGGGGCTACGAGCAGTACTTC. It is translated as CASSLSGTGGYEQYF.

This clonotype was recorded a few times. The chain couples TRBV5-8 to TRBJ1-1; D possibly corresponds to TRBD1 (5 bases). V was pared by 5 bases and J by 1 base, with 12 bases between. Germline V gives CDR1 SGHTS, CDR2 YDEGEE. The CDR3 totals 14 residues. As DNA, the CDR3 is TGTGCCAGCAGATACGGTACAGGGAACACTGAAGCTTTCTTT. This gives the protein CASRYGTGNTEAFF.

This clonotype showed up just a few times. The J gene is TRBJ1-6, the V gene TRBV7-9; 7 bases match TRBD1. Germline assignment: CDR1 SEHNR and CDR2 FQNEAQ (reference sequence). This CDR3 is 17 amino acids long. Trimming at V came to 5 bases and at J to 0 bases, leaving 7 bases not matched to a gene. CDR3 nucleotide sequence: TGTGCCAGCAGCCAGGGACAGCTTAGCTCCTATAATTCACCCCTCCACTTT. Translation gives CASSQGQLSSYNSPLHF.

J is TRBJ2-6 and V is TRBV4-1; either TRBD1 or TRBD2 may supply D (5 bases each). Germline V gives CDR1 MGHRA, CDR2 YSYEKL. The V end lost 0 bases, the J end lost 7 bases, and 16 bases lay between the germline ends. The CDR3 consists of 17 residues. CDR3 sequence (DNA): TGCGCCAGCAGCCAAGATTCCCTGAGGGGTGTCGCCAACGTCCTGACTTTC. It specifies CASSQDSLRGVANVLTF.

The V and J genes are TRBV27 and TRBJ2-2; 10 bases line up with TRBD2. The CDR3 is 15 amino acids. Germline lookup yields CDR1 MNHEY and CDR2 SMNVEV (reference sequence). Unmatched junction bases numbered 2, after V lost 2 bases and J lost 5 bases. CDR3 amino acids: CASSLTLAGTGELFF. CDR3 sequence (DNA): TGTGCCAGCAGTTTAACACTAGCGGGGACCGGGGAGCTGTTTTTT.

This clonotype was counted many times. The rearrangement uses TRBV20-1 and TRBJ1-2; D uncertain. The ends were cut back, 0 bases at V and 4 bases at J, with 15 bases in the middle. The CDR3 extends over 15 amino acids. Germline V lookup: CDR1 DFQATT, CDR2 SNEGSKA (reference sequence). CDR3 amino acids: CSARDLKGLLYGYTF. For the CDR3, the DNA is TGCAGTGCTAGAGATCTGAAAGGTTTGCTCTATGGCTACACCTTC.

Many counts were recorded for this clonotype. V usage is TRBV5-1 and J usage is TRBJ1-2; weak D call: TRBD1 (5 bases). The CDR3 contains 14 residues. Trimming removed 4 bases at V and 7 bases at J, with 17 bases between. Germline V gives CDR1 SGHRS, CDR2 YFSETQ. CDR3 region: CASSEGPLSSGYTF. In nucleotides, the CDR3 is TGCGCCAGCAGCGAGGGACCGTTGTCCTCTGGCTACACCTTC.

DNA for the CDR3: TGTGCCAGCAGTGAAGTAGGACTAGCTCCTAGCACAGATACGCAGTATTTT. Its protein product is CASSEVGLAPSTDTQYF. The rearrangement joins TRBV2 to TRBJ2-3, with 8 bases aligning to TRBD2. Trimming removed 1 base from V and 0 bases from J; junction bases left unmatched: 6. Germline V lookup: CDR1 SNHLY, CDR2 FYNNEI. The CDR3 length is 17 residues.

This clonotype was seen more than once but under ten times. The genes are TRBV5-1 and TRBJ2-3, with 10 bases matching TRBD2. Germline values: CDR1 SGHRS, CDR2 YFSETQ. CDR3 size: 15 residues. V was clipped by 4 bases and J by 10 bases; unmatched bases: 12. The CDR3 DNA follows: TGCGCCAGCAGCCCCCTCGCTAGCGGGAGACAGGCGCAGTATTTT. As protein: CASSPLASGRQAQYF.

There are a few counts of this clonotype. This sequence joins TRBV6-1 and TRBJ2-5; TRBD2 matches at 11 bases. The germline CDR1 and CDR2 sequences are MNHNS and SASEGT. Trimming at V came to 6 bases and at J to 5 bases, leaving 8 bases not matched to a gene. The CDR3 sequence is 15 residues long. The CDR3: CASSELAGVGETQYF. CDR3 DNA: TGTGCCAGCAGCGAACTAGCGGGAGTTGGGGAGACCCAGTACTTC.

The rearrangement links TRBV30 to TRBJ1-1; no reliable D call. This CDR3 region has 13 residues. Germline lookup yields CDR1 GTSNPN and CDR2 SVGIG (reference sequence). Deletions cut 3 bases from V and 2 bases from J, with 10 bases between. The CDR3 sequence is CAWRHRVNTEAFF. CDR3 DNA: TGTGCCTGGAGACACCGGGTAAACACTGAAGCTTTCTTT.

As for this clonotype: Being one base from a much bigger clone, this may be a read error. The gene calls are TRBV5-1 and TRBJ1-5; D is ambiguous. The CDR3 contains 14 residues. The germline CDR1 and CDR2 sequences are SGHRS and YFSETQ. CDR3: CASRDQSSNQAQHF. The CDR3 DNA reads as TGCGCCAGCAGGGATCAGAGTAGCAATCAGGCCCAGCATTTT.

As concerns this clonotype: The CDR3 carries no conserved terminal phenylalanine or tryptophan, so it likely arises from a read error. The chain employs TRBV4-2 and TRBJ1-1, with 8 bases fitting TRBD1. The length of the CDR3 is 15 residues. The germline CDR1 and CDR2 sequences are LGHNA and YNFKEQ. Trimming at V came to 0 bases and at J to 10 bases, leaving 10 bases not matched to a gene. The CDR3 nucleotides are TGTGCCAGCAGCCAAGATCGACAGGGGCGGCGTCTAGCTTTCTTA. Translating it yields CASSQDRQGRRLAFL.

This clonotype was counted a few times. The chain combines TRBV20-1 with TRBJ2-1; D gene unclear. With 0 bases removed from V and 3 bases from J, the gap between germline ends came to 12 bases. The CDR3 spans 15 residues. Germline V gives CDR1 DFQATT, CDR2 SNEGSKA (reference sequence). Here the CDR3 DNA reads TGCAGTGCTAGAGAACGGCCGGACGTCTACAATGAGCAGTTCTTC. Translated: CSARERPDVYNEQFF.

This clonotype was detected many times. J is TRBJ1-5 and V is TRBV5-3, with 7 nucleotides matching TRBD1. TRBV5-3 is reported as an ORF; its role is uncertain. Unmatched junction bases numbered 21, after V lost 9 bases and J lost 6 bases. The CDR3 runs 17 residues. The CDR3 sequence: CAIKPGQSRRVCQPQHF. CDR3 in DNA: TGTGCCATCAAACCGGGACAGTCCCGTCGAGTCTGTCAGCCCCAGCATTTT.